This TCR beta chain was observed in a study of shared clonotypes between healthy human individuals (dated by TCRdb to 2019 to 2021). With respect to the entire study: A few men and a couple of women, aged 18 to 49 years, made up the cohort. For each donor, CD4 naive and CD4 memory were each run on three plates, CD8 naive on two plates, and CD8 memory on one plate. To estimate repertoire size and how much clonotype sharing occurs between individuals, the study deeply sequenced the blood TCR repertoires of several healthy adults. Libraries were prepared and TCR repertoires were sequenced by different laboratories using diverse techniques, in order to increase sequencing depth and limit assay-specific biases. Per donor, leukapheresis produced somewhere between about 0.94 and 9 billion PBMCs. Beyond this particular receptor, the publication reports: Because the study included a small number of donors, the genetic and exposure-history diversity represented was limited. Compared with non-shared clonotypes, clonotypes shared by all four sorted-subset donors had higher generation probabilities. Larger estimated clonotype richness was generally found for naive subsets than for memory subsets. Even with the large sequencing depth, rarefaction of the sorted-subset datasets indicated that sequencing was incomplete. Pairwise subsampling indicated that sequencing depth was expected to affect the degree of clonotype sharing among donors. About 5% of naive CD4, 3.5% of naive CD8, 2.3% of memory CD4, and about 0.4% of memory CD8 clonotypes were shared across several donors. Sampling was restricted to blood, and TCR repertoires in tissues likely differ from the TCR repertoires found in blood.

Healthy HIV-negative adults with no recently reported acute infections or vaccinations were included as donors. Every donor was a Caucasian adult living in Nashville, Tennessee, USA. Magnetic negative selection was used to enrich CD4+ T cells, after which naive cells were positively selected on CD45RA and the negative fraction became the memory subset. Blood was obtained by leukapheresis, after which PBMCs were separated by Ficoll-Histopaque density gradient centrifugation and cryopreserved in liquid nitrogen vapor phase. Purity and quantity of every magnetically sorted T cell population were checked by analytical flow cytometry. Genomic DNA was isolated from every sorted fraction and measured by UV absorbance on a Nanodrop 2000c. Measured from the cysteine to the phenylalanine, the CDR3 is 15 residues long. Only the CDR3 part of the read is kept: 45 bases, read in frame from the first base. CDR1 and CDR2 are read off the germline V gene (reference sequence) as SGHNT and YYREEE. V loses 1 base at its end and J loses 0 bases; junction bases beyond the gene matches: 1.

TCR CDR3 regions were amplified from genomic DNA by multiplex PCR using the deep immunoSEQ assay. Extracted genomic DNA from each cell subset was distributed evenly across all wells of several immunoSEQ 96-well plates, and each plate was treated as a replicate. For sorted subsets, about 220 ng of genomic DNA, equivalent to 25,000 to 35,000 T cell genomes, went into each replicate PCR. Purified libraries were measured with a Qubit 3.0 fluorometer, size-checked on a Bioanalyzer 2100, and measured again with the KAPA Library Quantification kit. Each immunoSEQ 96-well plate was sequenced on its own single-read 150-cycle Illumina NextSeq 550 flow cell. In the paper's pipeline: The immunoSEQ output contained only junctional sequences without quality scores, so filtering could not match that applied to full-length reads. Sequences were annotated with PyIR, a Python wrapper for IgBLAST v1.9, and V/J genes and CDR3 were assigned using IMGT germline references. Reads were removed for weak V/J assignments (E-value above 1e-6), missing CDR3, stop codons, out-of-frame junctions, or ambiguous translated residues. V3J clonotypes were defined by identical inferred V gene, J gene, and CDR3 amino acid sequence. The percentage overlap between two repertoires was calculated by dividing the number of shared unique clonotypes by the size of the smaller repertoire. Repertoire richness was assessed with RTK rarefaction, the Chao1 estimator, and Recon v2.1 estimates of unobserved clonotypes. Generation probabilities were computed with OLGA for all TCRbeta clonotypes obtained by the gDNA method from several donors. Imported from immuneACCESS, the table was reduced by TCRdb to in-frame sequences with V and J called. These copies leave out some clones; in studies compared against another copy, an unresolved V gene accounts for under half, and the cause of the remainder is not known. The V and J calls and clone size were taken over from that table, and D and trimming were inferred from the DNA. The table for this sample lists more than 2,000,000 clones; around nine tenths of them were counted only once. The top ten clones comprise roughly 0.13% of the sample.

Points on this clone: The specificity of this receptor is unknown. Base quality data are lacking; no much larger clone is found one base away. This sample also contains other DNA sequences that code for the same CDR3.

The sequencing input was naive CD4+ T cells sorted from blood. Explained via the paper, the cell subset or site label denotes: CD45RA+ positively selected. The receptor's source is a man aged 18-30 years in good health. The chain employs TRBV5-4 and TRBJ2-3, with TRBD2 identical over 8 junction bases. The CDR3 has the sequence CASSLSGGSTDTQYF. The nucleotide sequence is TGTGCCAGCAGCTTGAGCGGGGGTAGCACAGATACGCAGTATTTT.